This paragraph reports one T cell receptor (beta chain). This clonotype was seen many times. This clone's antigen is unknown. Base-call qualities are not available, and no considerably larger clone is one nucleotide away. The data are from a study of T cells in Graves' hyperthyroidism and ophthalmopathy (dated by TCRdb to the late 2010s). About the study as a whole: Peripheral blood was collected at initial diagnosis, before any treatment. To identify distinguishing TCR V-J signatures, a discovery cohort of 90 to 100 patients was used, comprising 43 with Graves' ophthalmopathy and around 57 with stable Graves' hyperthyroidism. Prospective prediction of ophthalmopathy was tested in an independent validation cohort consisting of about 19 hyperthyroidism patients and approximately 16 patients who later progressed to ophthalmopathy. The 100 or so discovery patients were divided at random into training and test sets in a 7:3 ratio. Thyroid tissue and blood T-cell repertoires from roughly 6 Graves' hyperthyroidism patients were also compared in the study. After sampling, hyperthyroidism patients received methimazole starting at 30 mg daily, and ophthalmopathy patients received high-dose intravenous methylprednisolone. According to the paper, TCR Vbeta CDR3 sequencing was carried out on over 130 peripheral blood samples, which came from fewer than 50 ophthalmopathy, around 75 hyperthyroidism and roughly 17 progressor patients.

The CDR3 starts with the cysteine, ends with the phenylalanine, and has 13 residues. This entry keeps only the CDR3 DNA: 39 bases, framed from base 1. Looking up the germline V gene yields CDR1 SGHRS and CDR2 YFSETQ. V was cut back by 1 base and J by 5 bases, leaving a gap of 7 bases between them. Paper-wide results and their limitations: Blood samples also contained most of the expanded thyroid clonotypes (frequency above 0.001), which suggests that blood repertoires may reflect thyroid immune responses. A 13 V-J signature model separated ophthalmopathy from stable hyperthyroidism, with about 88% sensitivity and approximately 81% specificity in cross-validation and 80%/75% in testing. No statistical method was used to set the sample size in advance, and investigators knew the group allocation. In validation, the model predicted progression to ophthalmopathy a median of roughly 6.5 months before onset, with about 64% sensitivity and around 76% specificity.

TCR beta CDR3 regions were amplified from RNA transcripts. For the first round of RT-PCR on the TCR CDR3, the HTBI primer set was used together with the Qiagen OneStep RT-PCR kit. The libraries were constructed in a second round of multiplex PCR and then size-selected and purified. The libraries were sequenced on an Illumina HiSeq2000 using paired-end 100 bp reads. Concerning the study's data processing: SOAPnuke was used to process the raw data, throwing out any read that contained adapters or uncalled bases, had a mean Phred below 15, or lacked an exact constant-primer or identifier match. High-quality paired reads were merged using COPE v1.2.5, and each unique nucleotide sequence was defined as a clonotype. MiTCR v1.1 was used to align clonotypes to the IMGT TRBV, TRBD and TRBJ reference segments. Only V-J combinations with frequency above 0.0001, covering about 99% of repertoires, were analysed. A TCS score was defined as the ratio of F50 (clonal expansion) to E x V (chaos), with BLOSUM62-based TCRdist applied between CDR3 peptides within each V-J. Welch's t-statistics and random forest reduced approximately 520 V-J features to roughly 13, which were used in a naive Bayes classifier (R e1071). TCRdb cleaned the public reads at Q25 with fastp, built clones with MiXCR and kept in-frame beta chains. Each CDR3 protein gets just one entry, which takes the most common genes and DNA from the rows behind it. TCRdb, not the original authors, processed these V and J calls. This sample lists approximately 400,000 distinct CDR3 sequences; around 16% were detected once. Around 7% of the sample belongs to the ten largest clones.

A patient counted as having stable Graves' hyperthyroidism if no progression to ophthalmopathy occurred over 18 months of follow-up. The hyperthyroidism patients were between 18 and 65 years old and newly diagnosed, with a disease duration of less than 2 months. Any patient with an uncontrolled infection, another autoimmune disease, pregnancy or lactation was excluded. Clinical symptoms, serum thyroxine and TRAb, thyroid ultrasound, and orbital computed tomography formed the basis for the diagnoses. PBMCs were separated from 10 ml of fresh peripheral blood using Ficoll-Paque density gradient centrifugation. Total RNA was extracted using Trizol reagent, and RNA quality was assessed on an Agilent 2100 Bioanalyzer.

The source material was blood. The origin of this receptor is a woman aged 18-35 years with Graves' hyperthyroidism. The chain couples TRBV5-1 to TRBJ2-1; the D gene is unclear. The DNA reads as follows: TGCGCCAGCAGCTTGTATACAGACAATGAGCAGTTCTTC. Its protein is CASSLYTDNEQFF.